The 20 T cell receptor beta chains listed next were all sequenced from one sample in a study of tumor-infiltrating lymphocytes in primary liver carcinoma. The roughly 19-32 mg bulk tissue piece was not sorted before simultaneous RNA and DNA extraction. TCR beta cDNA was prepared out of approximately 470 ng total RNA by means of a constant-region primer. Library construction for TCR beta comprised three nested multiplex PCR rounds performed with slightly modified ARM-PCR. It was with TRBV1-TRBV30 forward primers and a C-beta reverse primer that the first two PCR rounds were run, at roughly 10 cycles each. TCRdb reprocessed the multiplex PCR reads via MiXCR and lists one record per CDR3 protein. The sample has over 95,000 distinct CDR3 sequences; more than 65% are singletons. Source material: liver tumor tissue from sampling region 5. Stated subset: tumor region T5, tumor centre. The receptors were gathered from a woman in her sixties or seventies with primary liver carcinoma and hepatitis B virus infection.

The rearrangement joins TRBV28 to TRBJ1-2, with TRBD1 matching over 10 bases. There are 16 residues in the CDR3. Germline CDR1 and CDR2: MDHEN and SYDVKM. V shed 6 bases, J shed 8 bases, and the junction held 15 bases outside the gene matches. The CDR3 nucleotides are TGTGCCAGCAGCCCACGACCCGGACAGGGGGAGCGAGGCTACACCTTC. It is translated as CASSPRPGQGERGYTF.

As regards this clonotype: Relative to the germline gene, one junction end is altered; a read error may explain this. The chain joins TRBV29-1 to TRBJ2-7; 10 nucleotides line up with TRBD2. Germline CDR1 reads SQVTM; CDR2 reads ANQGSEA. The CDR3 covers 15 residues. CDR3 in amino acids: CSASGLAVDSYEQYF. CDR3 DNA: TGCAGCGCTAGTGGACTAGCGGTGGACTCCTATGAGCAGTACTTC.

This clonotype was counted ten times or more. The chain couples TRBV29-1 to TRBJ2-3; no firm D call. V gave up 4 bases and J gave up 0 bases, with 14 bases separating them. The CDR3 has 15 residues. The germline gives CDR1 SQVTM, CDR2 ANQGSEA. The CDR3, as DNA: TGCAGCGTTGCGCCTAGAGGTGGGAGCACAGATACGCAGTATTTT. Translating it yields CSVAPRGGSTDTQYF.

Comments on this clonotype: One base away lies a much larger clone, so this may be a sequencing read error. This rearrangement joins TRBV14 to TRBJ2-4; 9 positions agree with TRBD1. The CDR3 extends over 17 amino acids. CDR1 is SGHDN and CDR2 is FVKESK in the germline V gene. CDR3 loop: CASSQETGTGRKNIHYF. As DNA, the CDR3 is TGTGCCAGCAGCCAAGAGACGGGGACAGGGCGCAAAAACATTCACTACTTC.

The chain employs TRBV28 and TRBJ2-2; maybe TRBD1 (6 bases). This CDR3 is 15 amino acids long. Between the trimmed V and J ends, which lost 5 bases and 13 bases, there was a span of 23 bases. Per germline, CDR1 MDHEN and CDR2 SYDVKM. As DNA, the CDR3 is TGTGCCAGCAGTGCACAGTACAGGGACACCAGGGGGCTGTTTTTT. It specifies CASSAQYRDTRGLFF.

Points on this clonotype: Its ends do not fully match the called genes, so a read error is possible. The chain couples TRBV10-1 to TRBJ2-1; D is ambiguous. The CDR3 has 15 residues. Germline values: CDR1 WNHNN, CDR2 SYGVQD (reference sequence). The CDR3 protein is CASSILQVPYNVQFF. Here the CDR3 DNA reads TGCGCCAGCAGCATTCTTCAGGTACCCTACAATGTGCAGTTCTTC.

About this clonotype itself: Likely a read error: the CDR3 ends without its conserved phenylalanine or tryptophan. The chain links TRBV29-1 to TRBJ2-3, with 7 bases that match TRBD2. Germline V gene data show CDR1 as SQVTM and CDR2 as ANQGSEA. This CDR3 is built from 14 residues. The junction had 10 bases not matched to a gene; V was cut back by 7 bases and J by 3 bases. The CDR3 sequence: CSATPRTSTDTQYY. DNA of the CDR3: TGCAGCGCTACCCCTAGGACTAGTACAGATACGCAGTATTAT.

As to this clonotype: A much larger clone lies a single base off, so this may be a read error. In this CDR3 the conserved last residue, phenylalanine or tryptophan, is missing, so a read error is likely. CDR3 sequence: CASSFERGGGETQYL. CDR3 sequence (DNA): TGTGCCAGCAGCTTTGAGAGGGGAGGCGGAGAGACCCAGTACCTC. The J gene is TRBJ2-5, the V gene TRBV5-6, with D tentatively TRBD2 (6 bases). Germline CDR1 SGHDT, CDR2 YYEEEE. The CDR3 totals 15 residues. Trimming took 2 bases from V and 4 from J, leaving 15 bases between them.

About this clonotype itself: Germline and junction disagree at one end, which may indicate a read error. This rearrangement joins TRBV12-3 or TRBV12-4 to TRBJ1-1; D not certain. This CDR3 comprises 13 residues. CDR3 residues: CACSLLVDTEVFF. Written as DNA, the CDR3 is TGTGCCTGCAGTTTGTTGGTTGACACTGAAGTTTTCTTT.

This CDR3 reads CASSRTRTARSYGYTF. CDR3 nucleotide sequence: TGTGCCAGCAGTCGGACCCGGACAGCTCGAAGTTATGGCTACACCTTC. The chain is built from TRBV6-1 and TRBJ1-2, with TRBD1 as a possible D gene (6 bases). This CDR3 is 16 amino acids long. V lost 5 bases and J 5 bases, leaving 21 bases between the germline ends. From germline, CDR1 is MNHNS and CDR2 SASEGT.

Regarding this clonotype: A read error may explain this, as a much larger clone is one base away. Given the absence of the conserved phenylalanine or tryptophan at the CDR3 end, a read error is likely. This CDR3 reads CATSDSRTSGMLGTQYV. CDR3 DNA: TGTGCCACCAGTGATTCCCGGACTAGCGGGATGTTAGGGACCCAGTACGTC. The rearrangement uses TRBV24-1 and TRBJ2-5; 12 positions match TRBD2. The V gene's germline CDR1 is KGHDR and CDR2 SFDVKD. The length of the CDR3 is 17 residues. V lost 2 bases, J lost 7 bases, and 10 bases stayed unmatched.

The table lists this clonotype with a few counts. A much larger clone differs from this one at a single base, so this may be a read error. The chain employs TRBV6-2 or TRBV6-3 and TRBJ1-1; D may be TRBD1 (6 bases). Germline V gene lookup returns CDR1 MNHEY and CDR2 SVGEGT. V gave up 8 bases and J gave up 2 bases, with 15 bases separating them. This CDR3 region has 14 residues. The CDR3 here is CASGETGSNTEAFF. The DNA of the CDR3 is TGTGCCAGCGGGGAGACAGGATCCAACACTGAAGCTTTCTTT.

This clonotype has more than one count but fewer than ten. A junction boundary mismatches the germline segment, possibly from a read error. V and J are TRBV11-2 and TRBJ1-2, with 7 bases matching TRBD1. Germline CDR1 is SGHAT and CDR2 is FQNNGV. This CDR3 contains 11 residues. The CDR3 is CTSGQDHGYTF. The CDR3, as DNA: TGTACCAGCGGACAGGATCATGGCTACACCTTC.

As to this clonotype: No conserved phenylalanine or tryptophan ends this CDR3, so it is likely a read error. The DNA is left out, because the CDR3 cannot be placed on it with certainty; the CDR3 is given as TCRdb lists it. V and J are TRBV6-5 and TRBJ1-2; the table assigns TRBD1, which was not confirmed against the DNA. The CDR3 spans 12 residues, counting both ends. CDR1 and CDR2 (germline): MNHEY, SVGAGI. The CDR3 loop reads CASRGQGIGYIL.

As for this clonotype: One junction end disagrees with the germline gene, perhaps due to a read error. The rearrangement uses TRBV11-2 and TRBJ2-1; 11 positions match TRBD2. The CDR3 length is 17 residues. Germline V gene sequence: CDR1 SGHAT, CDR2 FQNNGV. The CDR3 DNA reads as TGTGCCAACAGCAGGAGCTTAGCGGGAGGGCCGGGGGATGAGCAGTTCTTC. It translates to CANSRSLAGGPGDEQFF.

V and J are TRBV5-5 and TRBJ2-3; 7 nucleotides line up with TRBD2. CDR1 is SGHKS and CDR2 is YYEKEE in the germline V gene (reference sequence). There are 16 residues in the CDR3. Unmatched junction bases numbered 20, after V lost 10 bases and J lost 6 bases. The CDR3 DNA follows: TGTGCCTGCATCTTGGGCGTTGCGGGAGTAGCCGATACGCAGTATTTT. As protein: CACILGVAGVADTQYF.

Comments on this clonotype: The CDR3 does not end in the conserved phenylalanine or tryptophan, so this is likely a read error. The DNA is omitted, as the CDR3 cannot be located on it reliably, and the CDR3 follows TCRdb's listing. CDR3 sequence: CASSPRGQGYTEALS. The gene calls are TRBV11-2 and TRBJ1-1; the table's TRBD1 call for D was not verified on the DNA. The CDR3 contains 15 residues when both ends are counted. Per germline, CDR1 SGHAT and CDR2 FQNNGV.

About this clonotype itself: This may arise from a read error, as a much more abundant clone is one base away. The chain combines TRBV6-6 with TRBJ1-3; D is unclear. This CDR3 has 14 amino acids. Germline V lookup: CDR1 MNHNY, CDR2 SVGAGI (reference sequence). The CDR3 nucleotides read TGTACCAGCAGTTACTCCACGGGTGGAAACACCATATATTTT. It translates to CTSSYSTGGNTIYF.

The chain recombines TRBV5-1 with TRBJ2-3; D is undetermined. The CDR3 runs to 12 residues. The V end lost 3 bases, the J end lost 5 bases, and 7 bases lay between the germline ends. In germline, CDR1 is SGHRS, CDR2 YFSETQ. Here the CDR3 DNA reads TGCGCCAGCAGCTCGGACGTAGATACGCAGTATTTT. Its protein product is CASSSDVDTQYF.

Worth noting for this clonotype: The junction departs from the called germline gene at one end, perhaps through a read error. The CDR3 coding sequence is TGTGCCAGCAGCCTTCTCAGGGGGTTAATTGGCAATGAGCACTTCTTC. Protein product: CASSLLRGLIGNEHFF. This rearrangement joins TRBV14 to TRBJ2-1; 7 bases are shared with TRBD1. This CDR3 is 16 amino acids long. Germline CDR1 SGHDN, CDR2 FVKESK. Combining the CDR3 with reference TRBV14 and TRBJ2-1 gives the whole variable domain EAGVTQFPSHSVIEKGQTVTLRCDPISGHDNLYWYRRVMGKEIKFLLHFVKESKQDESGMPNNRFLAERTGGTYSTLKVQPAELEDSGVYFCASSLLRGLIGNEHFFGPGTRLTVL.